This TCR beta chain was sequenced in a study of blood T cell repertoires in COVID-19. At the level of the study: Acute and convalescent COVID-19 samples came from the United States, Italy and Spain. T cells, B-cell-depleted T cells, or PBMCs provided the cDNA or gDNA that served as material.

Trimming shortened V by 2 bases and J by 1 base, and 12 bases separated the two germline ends. Germline V gene data show CDR1 as KGHSH and CDR2 as LQKENI. This CDR3 region has 15 residues. Source study methods: Scientists estimated how many nucleated cells there were by amplifying reference gene primers. Sequencing used immunoSEQ multiplex PCR; TCRdb keeps in-frame clones, though not all of them. That table is the source of V, J and clone size, and D and trimming were worked out from the DNA. This sample yields around 97,000 clones, of which roughly 84% are seen a single time; around 11% belongs to the top ten.

Sample: peripheral blood. The chain recombines TRBV18 with TRBJ2-7; the D gene is possibly TRBD1 (5 bases). This clonotype was obtained from a human donor in a cohort sampled during active COVID-19. The CDR3 region is CASSPLGPESYEQYF. The CDR3 nucleotides read TGTGCCAGCTCACCATTGGGGCCAGAGTCCTACGAGCAGTACTTC.